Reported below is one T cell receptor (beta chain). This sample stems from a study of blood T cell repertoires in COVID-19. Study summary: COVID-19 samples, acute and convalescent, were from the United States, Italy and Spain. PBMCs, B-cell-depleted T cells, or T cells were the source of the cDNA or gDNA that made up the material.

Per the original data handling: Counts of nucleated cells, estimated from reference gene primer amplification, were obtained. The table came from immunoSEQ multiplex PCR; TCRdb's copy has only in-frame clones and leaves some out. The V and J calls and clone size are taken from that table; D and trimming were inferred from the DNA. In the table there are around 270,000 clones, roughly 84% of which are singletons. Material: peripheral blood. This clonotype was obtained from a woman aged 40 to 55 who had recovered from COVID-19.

CDR3 DNA sequence: TGCGCCAGCAGCTTGGGGGGGTCGGCACTAGCGGTCTACAATGAGCAGTTCTTC. As protein: CASSLGGSALAVYNEQFF. The V and J genes are TRBV5-1 and TRBJ2-1; 8 bases match TRBD2. CDR3 length: 18 amino acids. Germline lookup yields CDR1 SGHRS and CDR2 YFSETQ. V trimming: 0 bases; J trimming: 3 bases; junction bases outside the gene matches: 11.